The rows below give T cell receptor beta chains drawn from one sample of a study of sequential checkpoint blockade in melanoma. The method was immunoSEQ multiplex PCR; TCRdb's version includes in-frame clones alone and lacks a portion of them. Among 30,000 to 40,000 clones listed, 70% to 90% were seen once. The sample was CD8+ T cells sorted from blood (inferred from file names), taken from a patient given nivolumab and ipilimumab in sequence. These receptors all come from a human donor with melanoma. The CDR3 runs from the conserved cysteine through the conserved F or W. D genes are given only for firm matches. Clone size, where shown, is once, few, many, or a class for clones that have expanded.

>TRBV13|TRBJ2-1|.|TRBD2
TGTGCCAGCAGCCCCGGACTAGCGCCCTACAATGAGCAGTTCTTC
CASSPGLAPYNEQFF
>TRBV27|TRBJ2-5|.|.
TGTGCCAGCAGTCCAGGGGAGACCCAGTACTTC
CASSPGETQYF
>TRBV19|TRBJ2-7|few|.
TGTGCCAGTAGTATAACCACTACTAGCGAGCAGTACTTC
CASSITTTSEQYF
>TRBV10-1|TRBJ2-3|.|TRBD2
TGCGCCAGCAGTGAGAAGTTAGCGGGGGCAGATACGCAGTATTTT
CASSEKLAGADTQYF
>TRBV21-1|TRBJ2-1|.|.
TGTGCCAGCAGCACCGCGGGAGGGACTTTTTGGAATGAGCAGTTCTTC
CASSTAGGTFWNEQFF
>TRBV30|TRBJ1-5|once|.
TGTGCCTGGACCCTGGGGGGAGGGCTGGGACAGCCCCAGCATTTT
CAWTLGGGLGQPQHF
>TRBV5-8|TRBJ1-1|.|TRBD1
TGTGCCAGCAGCTTCGGGACAGGCACTGAAGCTTTCTTT
CASSFGTGTEAFF
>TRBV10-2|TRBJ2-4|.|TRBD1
TGCGCCAGCGAGGGGGCGGACATTCAGTACTTC
CASEGADIQYF
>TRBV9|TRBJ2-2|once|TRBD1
TGTGCCAGCAGCGTAGATGGGACAGGGGTCACCGGGGAGCTGTTTTTT
CASSVDGTGVTGELFF
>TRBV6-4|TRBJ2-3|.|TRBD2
TGTGCCAGCAGTGACGGGCTAGCGGGAGATACGCAGTATTTT
CASSDGLAGDTQYF
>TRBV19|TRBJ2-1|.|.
TGTGCCAGTAGTTTGTCACTAGGATCCTACAATGAGCAGTTCTTC
CASSLSLGSYNEQFF
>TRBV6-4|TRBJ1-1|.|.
TGTGCCAGCAGTGACGGGGGGGTGGCTTTCTTT
CASSDGGVAFF
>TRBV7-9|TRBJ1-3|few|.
TGTGCCAGCAGCTTAGTCAGCTCTGGAAACACCATATATTTT
CASSLVSSGNTIYF
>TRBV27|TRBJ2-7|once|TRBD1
TGTGCCAGCAGTTTAGGACAGGGGGCCTACGAGCAGTACTTC
CASSLGQGAYEQYF
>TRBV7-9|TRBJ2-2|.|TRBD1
TGTGCCAGCAGATCAGGGGGCGGAACCACCGGGGAGCTGTTTTTT
CASRSGGGTTGELFF
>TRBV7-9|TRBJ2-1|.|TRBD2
TGTGCCAGCAGAGGGGACTACCCGACCTACAATGAGCAGTTCTTC
CASRGDYPTYNEQFF
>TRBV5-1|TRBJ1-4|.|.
TGCGCCAGCAGCTTGGCCTCCAGGGCTGAAAAACTGTTTTTT
CASSLASRAEKLFF
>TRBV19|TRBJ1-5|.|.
TGTGCCAGTAGTACTTCTAATCAGCCCCAGCATTTT
CASSTSNQPQHF
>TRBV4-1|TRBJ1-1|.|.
TGCGCCAGCAGCCAAGCCCCAGGGATGGGGAATACTGAAGCTTTCTTT
CASSQAPGMGNTEAFF
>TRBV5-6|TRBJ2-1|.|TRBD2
TGTGCCAGCAGCTTTCCACTAGCGGAAACCTACAATGAGCAGTTCTTC
CASSFPLAETYNEQFF
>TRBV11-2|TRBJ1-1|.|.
TGTGCCAGCAGCTTAGGGGCGAGGAACACTGAAGCTTTCTTT
CASSLGARNTEAFF
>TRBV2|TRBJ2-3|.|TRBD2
TGTGCCAGCAGTTTTCTAGCGGGAGGGCGGAGTAGCACAGATACGCAGTATTTT
CASSFLAGGRSSTDTQYF
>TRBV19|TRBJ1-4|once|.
TGTGCCAGTAAGGAGCGTCGACGGGATGAAAAACTGTTTTTT
CASKERRRDEKLFF
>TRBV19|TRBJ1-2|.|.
TGTGCCAGTAGTTTTACGACAGCTAGTTATGGCTACACCTTC
CASSFTTASYGYTF
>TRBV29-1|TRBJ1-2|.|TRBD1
TGCAGCGTTACCTCCGGGACAGGCTTCTATGGCTACACCTTC
CSVTSGTGFYGYTF
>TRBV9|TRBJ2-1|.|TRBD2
TGTGCCAGCAGCGTAGCTATTGGGGGGGTGCTTAATGAGCAGTTCTTC
CASSVAIGGVLNEQFF
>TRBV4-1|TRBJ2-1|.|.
TGCGCCAGCAGCCAAGGGATGCAGGGGTTCTACAATGAGCAGTTCTTC
CASSQGMQGFYNEQFF
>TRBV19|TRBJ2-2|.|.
TGTGCCTCTAGCTGGGTGAACACCGGGGAGCTGTTTTTT
CASSWVNTGELFF
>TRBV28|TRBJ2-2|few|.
TGTGCCAGCAAACGGGAAAGTTACACCGGGGAGCTGTTTTTT
CASKRESYTGELFF
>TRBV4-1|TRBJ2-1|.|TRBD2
TGCGCCAGCAGCCAAGTCGGGGGGGGGAGATTGAATGAGCAGTTCTTC
CASSQVGGGRLNEQFF
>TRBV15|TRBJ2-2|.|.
TGTGCCACCAGCAGAGCAGGGATTGACACCGGGGAGCTGTTTTTT
CATSRAGIDTGELFF
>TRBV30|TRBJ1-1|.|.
TGTGCCTGGAGTGTAACCGGGGGCACTGAAGCTTTCTTT
CAWSVTGGTEAFF
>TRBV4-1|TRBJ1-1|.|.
TGCGCCAGCAGCCAGGGGGGGGTCACTGAAGCTTTCTTT
CASSQGGVTEAFF
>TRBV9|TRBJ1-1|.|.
TGTGCCAGCAGCGTAGCCTCCGGGACTATGGGGACTGAAGCTTTCTTT
CASSVASGTMGTEAFF
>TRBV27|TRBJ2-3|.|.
TGTGCCAGCAGTTCCCTTGAGGGAGTAGTCGCAGATACGCAGTATTTT
CASSSLEGVVADTQYF
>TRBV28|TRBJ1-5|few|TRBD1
TGTGCCAGCAGTCGGACAGGGGGCAATCAGCCCCAGCATTTT
CASSRTGGNQPQHF
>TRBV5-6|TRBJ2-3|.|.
TGTGCCAGCAGTCCCGGGGGTGCAGATACGCAGTATTTT
CASSPGGADTQYF
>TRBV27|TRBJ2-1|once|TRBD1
TGTGCCAGCAGTTTTTGGGGGGACAGGGTTGGTGAGCAGTTCTTC
CASSFWGDRVGEQFF
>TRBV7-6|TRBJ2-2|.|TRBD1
TGTGCCAGCAGCTGGGGACAGGGGCTCACCGGGGAGCTGTTTTTT
CASSWGQGLTGELFF
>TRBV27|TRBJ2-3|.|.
TGTGCCAGCAGTCCCCTACTCCCCACAGATACGCAGTATTTT
CASSPLLPTDTQYF
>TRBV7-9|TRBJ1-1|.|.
TGTGCCAGCAGCTTAGGTCCCTCGGCGGGCACTGAAGCTTTCTTT
CASSLGPSAGTEAFF
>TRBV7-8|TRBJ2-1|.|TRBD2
TGTGCCAGCAGCTTGCGGGAGGGATATGGGGGTGAGCAGTTCTTC
CASSLREGYGGEQFF
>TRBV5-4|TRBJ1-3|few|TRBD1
TGTGCCAGCAGCGTACAGGGGACTGGAAACACCATATATTTT
CASSVQGTGNTIYF
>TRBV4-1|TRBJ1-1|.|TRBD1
TGCGCCAGTAAACTCGGACAGGGGGCGCGATACACTGAAGCTTTCTTT
CASKLGQGARYTEAFF
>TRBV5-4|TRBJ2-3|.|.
TGTGCCAGCAGCTTGGCGGGCACAGATACGCAGTATTTT
CASSLAGTDTQYF
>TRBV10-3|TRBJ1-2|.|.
TGTGCCATCAGTGGACAACAGGGCCGGGGTGACTATGGCTACACCTTC
CAISGQQGRGDYGYTF
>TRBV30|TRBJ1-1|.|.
TGTGCCTGGAGTGTATCGGGGTCCACTGAAGCTTTCTTT
CAWSVSGSTEAFF
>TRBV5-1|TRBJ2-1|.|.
TGCGCCAGCAGCTTGGGACAGCCGACCAATGAGCAGTTCTTC
CASSLGQPTNEQFF
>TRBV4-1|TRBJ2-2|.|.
TGCGCCAGCTTTGAAGTGGAGGGCGGCACCGGGGAGCTGTTTTTT
CASFEVEGGTGELFF
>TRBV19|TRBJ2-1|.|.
TGTGCCAGTAGTATAATTTCCAGAAATGAGCAGTTCTTC
CASSIISRNEQFF
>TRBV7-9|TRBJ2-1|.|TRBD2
TGTGCCAGCAGCTTAGGACTAGCGGGAGGGCCTATCGACAATGAGCAGTTCTTC
CASSLGLAGGPIDNEQFF
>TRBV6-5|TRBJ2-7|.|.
TGTGCCAGCAGTTACGGACAGGTACCTTACGGGGGCGAGCAGTACTTC
CASSYGQVPYGGEQYF
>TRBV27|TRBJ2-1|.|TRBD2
TGTGCCAGCAGTTTATCGATCCCGGGACTAGCGGGAGAGGGGGAGTACAATGAGCAGTTCTTC
CASSLSIPGLAGEGEYNEQFF
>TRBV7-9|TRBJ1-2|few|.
TGTGCCAGCAGCCCTGACAGCTTCCACTATGGCTACACCTTC
CASSPDSFHYGYTF